This TCR beta chain derives from a study of blood T cells in healthy people across ages. Worth noting for this clonotype: Mismatch with germline at one junction end may stem from a read error.

There are 15 residues in the CDR3. CDR1 LNHDA and CDR2 SQIVND come from the germline V gene (reference sequence). It was with a sample-barcoded 5' primer and a J-beta primer mix that a second PCR of roughly 7 to 12 cycles was run. From the 5' RACE reads, TCRdb called clonotypes with MiXCR, one entry per CDR3 protein. This table has approximately 1.5 million distinct CDR3 sequences, approximately 42% appearing once. This TCR came from a woman aged 18-29 years in good health. This chain links TRBV19 with TRBJ1-5, with D perhaps TRBD1 (5 bases). Material: blood. CDR3 DNA: TGTGCCAGTAGTATGGAACAGGCGCCCAATGAGCCCCAGCATTTT. Amino acid sequence: CASSMEQAPNEPQHF.